These T cell receptor beta chains were read from a single sample in a study of vaccination and CD4 T cells after COVID-19. A single record per CDR3 protein comes from TCRdb applying MiXCR to the PCR reads. Among over 20,000 distinct CDR3 sequences listed, about 60% were seen once. The material was CD4+ T cells from blood, obtained before SARS-CoV-2 vaccination. The receptors were sampled from a human donor who had recovered from COVID-19. The CDR3 runs from the conserved cysteine through the conserved F or W.

>TRBJ2-1|TRBV20-1
CSASPYEQFF
>TRBJ2-7|TRBV7-2
CASSVGRTEGTYEQYF
>TRBJ2-7|TRBV7-2
CASSLGPGENYEQYF
>TRBJ2-2|TRBV28
CASSTHRGGNTGELFF
>TRBJ2-7|TRBV6-2/TRBV6-3
CASSSPSGGYEQYF
>TRBJ1-1|TRBV20-1
CSAIVTGNTEAFF
>TRBJ2-3|TRBV25-1
CASSERGKSTDTQYF
>TRBJ2-1|TRBV10-1
CASSEKRVNEQFF
>TRBJ2-7|TRBV5-4
CASRGRSSYEQYF
>-|TRBV7-9
CASSLGGNQETQYF
>TRBJ1-2|TRBV7-2
CASSSQGRWGADYGYTF
>TRBJ2-4|TRBV4-2
CASSQVDSSAKNIQYF
>TRBJ2-1|TRBV2
CASSGQSGEQFF
>TRBJ2-7|TRBV6-2/TRBV6-3
CASSRLTPGQGIYEQYF
>TRBJ2-6|TRBV5-1
CASSLETGPGANVLTF
>TRBJ1-5|TRBV6-5
CASSSQSQGISNQPQHF
>TRBJ2-5|TRBV20-1
CSASPGQGETQYF
>TRBJ2-1|TRBV20-1
CSADSRGSGPYNEQFF
>TRBJ2-3|TRBV7-3
CASSLSLNRFTDTQYF
>TRBJ2-7|TRBV19
CASSQPSGSSYEQYF
>TRBJ1-5|TRBV20-1
CSASWLGAEYSNQPQHF
>TRBJ2-3|TRBV11-1
CASSTTSGGPTDTQYF
>TRBJ2-6|TRBV7-9
CASSLVRGVGANVLTF
>TRBJ2-1|TRBV6-5
CASSYSASGSNEQFF
>TRBJ2-5|TRBV7-8
CASSLALPSEAGGTQYF
>TRBJ2-7|TRBV20-1
CSARRSGSNYEQYF
>TRBJ1-5|TRBV19
CASSFLGSKNQPQHF
>TRBJ1-2|TRBV27
CASSSLKGLYGYTF
>TRBJ1-3|TRBV25-1
CASSENPRTQFGNTIYF
>TRBJ1-1|TRBV19
CASTPDRSAFSITEAFF
>TRBJ1-1|TRBV20-1
CSARAGTGGAFF
>TRBJ2-2|TRBV7-9
CASSRERERRELFF
>TRBJ2-5|TRBV20-1
CSASPREETQYF
>TRBJ2-7|TRBV5-4
CASSLGLAGVKNEQYF
>TRBJ1-1|TRBV20-1
CSARYVGEAFF
>TRBJ2-1|TRBV12-3/TRBV12-4
CASSHWTSGSYNEQFF
>TRBJ1-3|TRBV20-1
CSARTVGGNTIYF
>TRBJ1-1|TRBV6-1
CASKRTGGASEAFF
>TRBJ2-1|TRBV11-3
CASSSSGTAKNEQFF
>TRBJ1-6|TRBV5-4
CASRASQGNNSPLHF
>TRBJ2-6|TRBV6-1
CATAGFGANVLTF
>TRBJ1-4|TRBV7-6
CASSSEGGGEKLFF
>TRBJ1-2|TRBV20-1
CSARIPRIGQGLYGYTF
>TRBJ2-1|TRBV20-1
CSARGPYYNEQFF
>TRBJ1-1|TRBV7-8
CASSVGPGGEKTEAFF